Shown below are 9 T cell receptor beta chains from a single sample sequenced in a study of T cell responses to AZD1222 COVID-19 vaccine. The table came from immunoSEQ multiplex PCR; TCRdb's copy has only in-frame clones and leaves some out. The sample shows approximately 61,000 clones, about 81% of them seen only once. The sample consisted of peripheral blood, taken 28 days after the second AZD1222 dose. Receptors originate from an adult who received the AZD1222 COVID-19 vaccine.

V usage is TRBV5-5 and J usage is TRBJ2-7; no firm D call. Germline CDR1 is SGHKS and CDR2 is YYEKEE (reference sequence). Trimming took off 3 bases at V and 0 bases at J, with 7 bases between the two ends. The CDR3 totals 13 residues. CDR3 residues: CASSWLPSYEQYF. The CDR3 DNA reads TGTGCCAGCAGCTGGTTACCCTCCTACGAGCAGTACTTC. Full variable domain (outside the CDR3, taken from reference TRBV5-5 and TRBJ2-7): DAGVTQSPTHLIKTRGQQVTLRCSPISGHKSVSWYQQVLGQGPQFIFQYYEKEERGRGNFPDRFSARQFPNYSSELNVNALLLGDSALYLCASSWLPSYEQYFGPGTRLTVT.

The V call is TRBV19, the J call TRBJ2-2, with TRBD1 matching 10 bases. The CDR3 has 15 residues. Losses at the gene ends were 6 bases for V and 6 bases for J; bases not matched to a gene: 7. Germline CDR1 and CDR2: LNHDA and SQIVND (reference sequence). CDR3: CASSPTGGWPGELFF. CDR3 sequence (DNA): TGTGCCAGTAGCCCGACAGGGGGCTGGCCCGGGGAGCTGTTTTTT. The variable domain in full, completed from reference TRBV19 and TRBJ2-2, reads DGGITQSPKYLFRKEGQNVTLSCEQNLNHDAMYWYRQDPGQGLRLIYYSQIVNDFQKGDIAEGYSVSREKKESFPLTVTSAQKNPTAFYLCASSPTGGWPGELFFGEGSRLTVL.

This clone was picked up a small number of times. This rearrangement joins TRBV9 to TRBJ1-2; perhaps TRBD1 as D (6 bases). Germline lookup yields CDR1 SGDLS and CDR2 YYNGEE. This CDR3 spans 15 amino acids. Trimming shortened V by 0 bases and J by 4 bases, and 13 bases separated the two germline ends. CDR3 sequence: CASSVETGTVYGYTF. The CDR3 bases are TGTGCCAGCAGCGTAGAGACAGGCACGGTCTATGGCTACACCTTC.

The chain couples TRBV25-1 to TRBJ1-6; D is perhaps TRBD1 (5 bases). The V end was cut by 5 bases, the J end by 10 bases, with 12 bases between. This CDR3 region has 13 residues. The germline gives CDR1 MGHDK, CDR2 SYGVNS. The CDR3 reads CASSYQGRSPLHF. For the CDR3, the DNA is TGTGCCAGCAGTTACCAGGGAAGATCACCCCTCCACTTT.

This clone was seen a single time. The chain has TRBV2 and TRBJ1-2; 10 bases map to TRBD1. Unmatched junction bases numbered 8, after V lost 7 bases and J lost 6 bases. CDR1 SNHLY and CDR2 FYNNEI come from the germline V gene. The CDR3 runs to 14 residues. Here the CDR3 reads CASKGTGQGHGYTF. As DNA, the CDR3 is TGTGCCAGCAAAGGCACGGGACAGGGGCATGGCTACACCTTC.

This sequence joins TRBV19 and TRBJ2-3; D call uncertain. Germline CDR1 and CDR2: LNHDA and SQIVND (reference sequence). The CDR3 is 15 residues long. Trimming removed 5 bases from V and 1 base from J, with 13 bases in between. This CDR3 is CASSLGSWGTDTQYF. DNA of the CDR3: TGTGCCAGTAGTCTAGGCTCCTGGGGCACAGATACGCAGTATTTT.

This clone appeared a single time. The chain combines TRBV9 with TRBJ2-3, with 9 bases lining up with TRBD2. From germline, CDR1 is SGDLS and CDR2 YYNGEE. J gave up 1 base and V 1 base, and 1 base lay outside the gene matches. This CDR3 contains 15 residues. The CDR3 here is CASSVRLAGTDTQYF. Written as DNA, the CDR3 is TGTGCCAGCAGCGTACGACTAGCGGGCACAGATACGCAGTATTTT.

This clone occurred once. J is TRBJ1-4 and V is TRBV5-6; no clear D. The CDR3 covers 14 residues. With 2 bases removed from V and 0 bases from J, the gap between germline ends came to 5 bases. Germline assignment: CDR1 SGHDT and CDR2 YYEEEE. Here the CDR3 DNA reads TGTGCCAGCAGCTTATTAACAACTAATGAAAAACTGTTTTTT. It codes for CASSLLTTNEKLFF.

The chain combines TRBV18 with TRBJ2-7; TRBD2 agrees at 14 bases. CDR1 is KGHSH, CDR2 LQKENI, per germline. This CDR3 has 14 residues. Trimming at V came to 3 bases and at J to 8 bases, leaving 3 bases not matched to a gene. The CDR3 DNA reads as TGTGCCAGCTCACCGGGACTAGCGGGAGAGCAGCAGTACTTC. Its protein product is CASSPGLAGEQQYF. Filled out from reference TRBV18 and TRBJ2-7, the complete variable domain reads NAGVMQNPRHLVRRRGQEARLRCSPMKGHSHVYWYRQLPEEGLKFMVYLQKENIIDESGMPKERFSAEFPKEGPSILRIQQVVRGDSAAYFCASSPGLAGEQQYFGPGTRLTVT.